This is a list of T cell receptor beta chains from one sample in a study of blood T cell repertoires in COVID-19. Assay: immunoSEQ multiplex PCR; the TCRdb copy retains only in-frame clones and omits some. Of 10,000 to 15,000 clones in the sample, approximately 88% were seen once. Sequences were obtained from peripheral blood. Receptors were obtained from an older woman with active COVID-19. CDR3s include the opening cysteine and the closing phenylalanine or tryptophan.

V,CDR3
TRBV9,CASSPRLDRVNTEAFF
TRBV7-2,CASSQLRVEAFF
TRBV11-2,CASSMLQGSANEQFF
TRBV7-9,CASSLVRDSYEKLFF
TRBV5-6,CASSYTGTNTEAFF
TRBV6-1,CASSEFRTGDNSPLHF
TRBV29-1,CSVARDRRTSTDTQYF
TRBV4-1,CASSQVRTGSAEAFF
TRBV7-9,CASSSLGTFHYNEQFF
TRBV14,CASSPLAGSYNEQFF
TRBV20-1,CSASPGQGTNTIYF
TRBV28,CASSPGGDAGNTIYF
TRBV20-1,CSASQEATGETQYF
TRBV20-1,CSALLGDGYTF
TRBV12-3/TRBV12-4,CASSLGGVVTQYF
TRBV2,CASSERGGGESTDTQYF
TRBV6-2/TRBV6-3,CASSYGTSATQGGELFF
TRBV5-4,CASSLGGGNGYTF
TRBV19,CASSIDRGTQYF
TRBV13,CASSSRTGGNQPQHF
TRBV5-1,CASGPLATSGPAGELFF
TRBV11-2,CASRLTGGVPSYEQYF
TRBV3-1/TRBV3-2,CASSQDGRPGYGYTF
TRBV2,CASSEHFGTSGRARAYNEQFF
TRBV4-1,CASSPTHRLLGEQYF
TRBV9,CASSVGGMGYGYTF
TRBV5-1,CASSFQGDEQYF
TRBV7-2,CASSLGLGTDTQYF
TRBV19,CASGSGTYTGELFF
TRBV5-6,CASQQVSSGANVLTF
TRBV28,CASSLFGQGGSTEAFF